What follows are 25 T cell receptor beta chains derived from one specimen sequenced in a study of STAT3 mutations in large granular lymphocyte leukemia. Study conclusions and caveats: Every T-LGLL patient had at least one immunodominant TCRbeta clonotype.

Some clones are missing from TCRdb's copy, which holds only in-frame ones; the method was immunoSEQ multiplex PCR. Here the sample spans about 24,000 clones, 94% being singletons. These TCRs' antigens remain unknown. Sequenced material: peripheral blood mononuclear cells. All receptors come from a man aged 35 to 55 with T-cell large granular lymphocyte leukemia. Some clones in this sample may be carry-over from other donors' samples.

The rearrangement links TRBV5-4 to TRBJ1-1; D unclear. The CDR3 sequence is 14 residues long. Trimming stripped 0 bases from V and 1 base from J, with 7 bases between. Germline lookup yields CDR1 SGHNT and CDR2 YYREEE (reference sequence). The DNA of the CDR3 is TGTGCCAGCAGCTTGGAACAGAAGAACACTGAAGCTTTCTTT. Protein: CASSLEQKNTEAFF. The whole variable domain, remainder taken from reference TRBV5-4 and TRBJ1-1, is ETGVTQSPTHLIKTRGQQVTLRCSSQSGHNTVSWYQQALGQGPQFIFQYYREEENGRGNFPPRFSGLQFPNYSSELNVNALELDDSALYLCASSLEQKNTEAFFGQGTRLTVV.

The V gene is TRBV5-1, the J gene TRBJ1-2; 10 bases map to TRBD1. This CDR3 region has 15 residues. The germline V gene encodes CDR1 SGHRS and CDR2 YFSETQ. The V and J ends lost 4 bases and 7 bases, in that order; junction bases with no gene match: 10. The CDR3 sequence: CASSPMTGGSGGYTF. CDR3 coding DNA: TGCGCCAGCAGCCCGATGACAGGGGGCTCGGGTGGCTACACCTTC.

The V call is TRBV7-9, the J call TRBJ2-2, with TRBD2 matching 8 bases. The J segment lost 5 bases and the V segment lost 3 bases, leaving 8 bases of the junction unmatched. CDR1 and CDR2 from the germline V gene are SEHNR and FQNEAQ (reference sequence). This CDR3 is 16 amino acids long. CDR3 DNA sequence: TGTGCCAGCAGCTTTTCGGGGGGGCAACAGACCGGGGAGCTGTTTTTT. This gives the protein CASSFSGGQQTGELFF.

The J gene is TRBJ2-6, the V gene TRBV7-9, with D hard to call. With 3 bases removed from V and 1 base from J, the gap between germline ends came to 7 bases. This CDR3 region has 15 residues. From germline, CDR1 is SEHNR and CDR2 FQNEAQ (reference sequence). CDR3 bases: TGTGCCAGCAGCTTTTGGGTATCTGGGGCCAACGTCCTGACTTTC. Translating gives CASSFWVSGANVLTF.

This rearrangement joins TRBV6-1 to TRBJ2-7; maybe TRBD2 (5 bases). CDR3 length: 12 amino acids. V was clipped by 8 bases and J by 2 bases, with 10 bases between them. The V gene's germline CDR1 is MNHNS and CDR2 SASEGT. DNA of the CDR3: TGTGCCAGCGGGAGCAGCCCCTACGAGCAGTACTTC. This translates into CASGSSPYEQYF.

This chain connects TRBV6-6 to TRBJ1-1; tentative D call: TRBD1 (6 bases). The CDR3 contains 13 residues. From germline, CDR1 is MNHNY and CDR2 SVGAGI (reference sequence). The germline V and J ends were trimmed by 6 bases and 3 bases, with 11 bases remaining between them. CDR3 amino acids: CASRPRGDTEAFF. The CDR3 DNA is TGTGCCAGCAGGCCCAGGGGTGACACTGAAGCTTTCTTT.

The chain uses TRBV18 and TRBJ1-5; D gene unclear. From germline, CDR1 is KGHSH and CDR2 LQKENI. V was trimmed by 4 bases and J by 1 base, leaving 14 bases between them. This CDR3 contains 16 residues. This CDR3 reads CASSLLSVSSNQPQHF. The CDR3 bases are TGTGCCAGCTCACTGTTGTCTGTCTCCAGCAATCAGCCCCAGCATTTT.

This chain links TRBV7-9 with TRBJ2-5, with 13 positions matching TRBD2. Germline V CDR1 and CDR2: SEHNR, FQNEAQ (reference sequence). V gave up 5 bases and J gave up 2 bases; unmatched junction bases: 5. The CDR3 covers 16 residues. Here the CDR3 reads CASSQGLAGPQETQYF. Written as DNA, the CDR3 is TGTGCCAGCAGCCAGGGACTAGCGGGGCCACAAGAGACCCAGTACTTC. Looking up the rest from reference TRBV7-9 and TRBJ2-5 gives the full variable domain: DTGVSQNPRHKITKRGQNVTFRCDPISEHNRLYWYRQTLGQGPEFLTYFQNEAQLEKSRLLSDRFSAERPKGSFSTLEIQRTEQGDSAMYLCASSQGLAGPQETQYFGPGTRLLVL.

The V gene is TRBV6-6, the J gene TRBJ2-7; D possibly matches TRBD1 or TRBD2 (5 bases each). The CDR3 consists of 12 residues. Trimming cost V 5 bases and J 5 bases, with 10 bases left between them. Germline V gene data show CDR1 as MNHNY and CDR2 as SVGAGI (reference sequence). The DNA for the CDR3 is TGTGCCAGCAGTCCCGGGACCCACGAGCAGTACTTC. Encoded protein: CASSPGTHEQYF.

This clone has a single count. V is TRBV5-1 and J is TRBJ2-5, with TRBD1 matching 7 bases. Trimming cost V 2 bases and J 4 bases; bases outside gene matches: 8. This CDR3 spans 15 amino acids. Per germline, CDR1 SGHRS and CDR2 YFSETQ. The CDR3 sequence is CASSFVQGRGETQYF. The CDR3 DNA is TGCGCCAGCAGCTTCGTACAGGGGAGAGGAGAGACCCAGTACTTC.

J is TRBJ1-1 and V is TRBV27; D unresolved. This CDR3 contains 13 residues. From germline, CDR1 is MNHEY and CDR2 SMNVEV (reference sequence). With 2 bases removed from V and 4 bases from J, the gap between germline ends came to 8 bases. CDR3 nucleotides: TGTGCCAGCAGTTTAGGGATTAGCACTGAAGCTTTCTTT. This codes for CASSLGISTEAFF.

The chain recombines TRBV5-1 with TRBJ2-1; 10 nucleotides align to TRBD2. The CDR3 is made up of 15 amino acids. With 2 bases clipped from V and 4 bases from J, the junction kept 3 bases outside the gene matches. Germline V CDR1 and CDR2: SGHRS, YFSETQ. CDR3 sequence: CASSFPSGGYNEQFF. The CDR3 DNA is TGCGCCAGCAGCTTCCCTAGCGGGGGATACAATGAGCAGTTCTTC.

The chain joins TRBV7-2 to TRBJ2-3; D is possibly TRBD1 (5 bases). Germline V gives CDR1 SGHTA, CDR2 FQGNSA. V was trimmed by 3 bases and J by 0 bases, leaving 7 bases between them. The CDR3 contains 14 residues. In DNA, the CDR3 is TGTGCCAGCAGCTTGGGGCAGAGCACAGATACGCAGTATTTT. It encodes CASSLGQSTDTQYF.

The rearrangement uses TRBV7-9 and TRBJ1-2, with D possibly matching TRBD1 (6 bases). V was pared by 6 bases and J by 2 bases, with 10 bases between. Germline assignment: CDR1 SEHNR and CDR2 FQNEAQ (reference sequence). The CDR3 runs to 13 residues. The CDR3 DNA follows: TGTGCCAGCAGTCCCAGGGGAAACTATGGCTACACCTTC. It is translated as CASSPRGNYGYTF. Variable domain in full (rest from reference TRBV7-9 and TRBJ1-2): DTGVSQNPRHKITKRGQNVTFRCDPISEHNRLYWYRQTLGQGPEFLTYFQNEAQLEKSRLLSDRFSAERPKGSFSTLEIQRTEQGDSAMYLCASSPRGNYGYTFGSGTRLTVV.

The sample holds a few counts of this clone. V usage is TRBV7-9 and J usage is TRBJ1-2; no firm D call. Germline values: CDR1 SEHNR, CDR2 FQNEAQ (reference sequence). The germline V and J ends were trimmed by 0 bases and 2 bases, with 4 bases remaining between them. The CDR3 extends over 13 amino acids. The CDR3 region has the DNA TGTGCCAGCAGCTTAGCCCAGAACTATGGCTACACCTTC. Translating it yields CASSLAQNYGYTF.

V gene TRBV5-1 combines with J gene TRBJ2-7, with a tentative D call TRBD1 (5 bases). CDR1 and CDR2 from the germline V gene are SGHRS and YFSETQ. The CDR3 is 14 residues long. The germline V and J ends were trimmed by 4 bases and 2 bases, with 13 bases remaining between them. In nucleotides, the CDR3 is TGCGCCAGCAGCCCCTCGCAGGGCGCCTACGAGCAGTACTTC. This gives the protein CASSPSQGAYEQYF. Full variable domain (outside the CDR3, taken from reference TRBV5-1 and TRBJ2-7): KAGVTQTPRYLIKTRGQQVTLSCSPISGHRSVSWYQQTPGQGLQFLFEYFSETQRNKGNFPGRFSGRQFSNSRSEMNVSTLELGDSALYLCASSPSQGAYEQYFGPGTRLTVT.

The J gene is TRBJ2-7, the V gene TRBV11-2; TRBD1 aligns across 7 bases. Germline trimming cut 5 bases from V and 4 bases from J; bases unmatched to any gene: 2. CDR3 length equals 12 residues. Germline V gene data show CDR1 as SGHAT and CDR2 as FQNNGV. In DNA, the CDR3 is TGTGCCAGCAGCCTACAGGGGTACGAGCAGTACTTC. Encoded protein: CASSLQGYEQYF.

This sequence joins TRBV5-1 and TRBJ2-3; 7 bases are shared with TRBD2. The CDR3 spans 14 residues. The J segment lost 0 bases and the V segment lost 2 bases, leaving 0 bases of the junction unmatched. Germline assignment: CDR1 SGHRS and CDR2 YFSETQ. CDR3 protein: CASSLAGSTDTQYF. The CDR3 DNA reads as TGCGCCAGCAGCTTAGCGGGGAGCACAGATACGCAGTATTTT.

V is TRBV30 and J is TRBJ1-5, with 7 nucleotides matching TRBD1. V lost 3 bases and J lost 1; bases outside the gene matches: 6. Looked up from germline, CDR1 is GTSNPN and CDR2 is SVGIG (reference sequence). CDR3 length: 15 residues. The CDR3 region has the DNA TGTGCCTGGAGCGGCAGGGGGGGCAGCAATCAGCCCCAGCATTTT. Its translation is CAWSGRGGSNQPQHF.

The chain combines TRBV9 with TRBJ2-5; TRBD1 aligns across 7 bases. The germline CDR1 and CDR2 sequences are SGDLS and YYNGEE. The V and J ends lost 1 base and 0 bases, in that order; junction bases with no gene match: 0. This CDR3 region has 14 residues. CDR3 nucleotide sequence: TGTGCCAGCAGCGTACAGGGGGACCAAGAGACCCAGTACTTC. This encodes CASSVQGDQETQYF.

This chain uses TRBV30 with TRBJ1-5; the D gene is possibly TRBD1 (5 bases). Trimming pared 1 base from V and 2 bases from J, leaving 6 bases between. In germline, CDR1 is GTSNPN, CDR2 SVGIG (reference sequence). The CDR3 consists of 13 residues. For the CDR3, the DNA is TGTGCCTGGAGTGCCAGGGGCAATCAGCCCCAGCATTTT. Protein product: CAWSARGNQPQHF.

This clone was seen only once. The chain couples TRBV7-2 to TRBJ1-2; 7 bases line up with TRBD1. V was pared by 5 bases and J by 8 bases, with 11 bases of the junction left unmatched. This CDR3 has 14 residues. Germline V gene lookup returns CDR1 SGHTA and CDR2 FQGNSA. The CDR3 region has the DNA TGTGCCAGCAGCGCCATACAGGGGAAAGGGGGCTACACCTTC. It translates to CASSAIQGKGGYTF.

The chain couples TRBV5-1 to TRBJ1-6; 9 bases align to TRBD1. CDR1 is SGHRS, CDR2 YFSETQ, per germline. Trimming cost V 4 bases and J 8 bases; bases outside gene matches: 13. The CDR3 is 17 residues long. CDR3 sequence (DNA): TGCGCCAGCAGCCTGGGACAGGGAAGTCGGTATTATTCACCCCTCCACTTT. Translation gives CASSLGQGSRYYSPLHF.

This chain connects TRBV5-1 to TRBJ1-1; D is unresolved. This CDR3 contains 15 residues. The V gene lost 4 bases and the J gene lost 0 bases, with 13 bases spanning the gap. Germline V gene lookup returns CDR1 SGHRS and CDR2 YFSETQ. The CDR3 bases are TGCGCCAGCAGCCTTTCCTCGGATCTGAACACTGAAGCTTTCTTT. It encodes CASSLSSDLNTEAFF. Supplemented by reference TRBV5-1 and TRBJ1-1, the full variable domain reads KAGVTQTPRYLIKTRGQQVTLSCSPISGHRSVSWYQQTPGQGLQFLFEYFSETQRNKGNFPGRFSGRQFSNSRSEMNVSTLELGDSALYLCASSLSSDLNTEAFFGQGTRLTVV.

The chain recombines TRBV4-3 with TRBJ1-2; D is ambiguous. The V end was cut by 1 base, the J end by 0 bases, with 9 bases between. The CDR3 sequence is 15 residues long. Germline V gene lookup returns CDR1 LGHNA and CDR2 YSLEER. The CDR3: CASSQGRVPNYGYTF. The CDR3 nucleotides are TGCGCCAGCAGCCAAGGGAGGGTTCCTAACTATGGCTACACCTTC.